The 2 T cell receptor beta chains given below trace back to one sample, sequenced in a study of Graves' ophthalmopathy and Graves' hyperthyroidism. RNA transcripts yielded amplified TCR beta CDR3 regions. Scientists carried out first-round RT-PCR using HTBI primers and then a second-round multiplex PCR. TCRdb redid the calling of the multiplex PCR reads with MiXCR, one entry per CDR3 protein. The sample yields about 400,000 distinct CDR3 sequences, approximately 20% seen once. Material: peripheral blood. The receptor set was obtained from a woman aged 18-29 years with Graves' ophthalmopathy.

This chain connects TRBV6-1 to TRBJ1-1; D unclear. Germline V gene lookup returns CDR1 MNHNS and CDR2 SASEGT. V lost 5 bases to trimming and J lost 2 bases, with 18 bases between them. The CDR3 length is 16 residues. This chain's CDR3 is CASSHPPGRVNTEAFF. The CDR3 DNA is TGTGCCAGCAGTCATCCCCCGGGAAGGGTTAACACTGAAGCTTTCTTT.

The sample holds many counts of this clonotype. V usage is TRBV5-4 and J usage is TRBJ2-4; 12 positions match TRBD2. Losses at the gene ends were 1 base for V and 2 bases for J; bases not matched to a gene: 13. Germline loops: CDR1 SGHNT, CDR2 YYREEE (reference sequence). This CDR3 is 20 amino acids long. CDR3 sequence reads: CASSLRKRLLAGGPKNIQYF. CDR3 bases: TGTGCCAGCAGCTTGAGGAAGAGATTACTAGCGGGAGGTCCCAAAAACATTCAGTACTTC. Together with reference TRBV5-4 and TRBJ2-4, the CDR3 gives the full variable domain: ETGVTQSPTHLIKTRGQQVTLRCSSQSGHNTVSWYQQALGQGPQFIFQYYREEENGRGNFPPRFSGLQFPNYSSELNVNALELDDSALYLCASSLRKRLLAGGPKNIQYFGAGTRLSVL.